One and the same sample provided the 21 T cell receptor beta chains below, sequenced in a study of blood T cell repertoires in COVID-19 (dated by TCRdb to the early 2020s). The library was prepared using the immunoSEQ multiplex PCR assay. TCRdb re-hosts the immuneACCESS table, in-frame sequences only. Its copies lack some clones; in the studies checked, an unresolved V gene accounts for under half of them, and the cause for the rest is not known. The sample profile shows about 160,000 clones; approximately 88% of them were found once. The top ten clones comprise roughly 9.5% of the sample. The sample comprised peripheral blood. The receptors come from a woman older than 75 with active or convalescent COVID-19.

J is TRBJ1-5 and V is TRBV6-5, with a weak D call TRBD1 (5 bases). Germline assignment: CDR1 MNHEY and CDR2 SVGAGI. The CDR3 length is 13 residues. Trimming left V 5 bases short and J 4 bases short, with 9 bases between. CDR3 sequence: CASSTGGNQPQHF. CDR3 DNA: TGTGCCAGCAGTACAGGAGGGAATCAGCCCCAGCATTTT.

This chain uses TRBV7-9 with TRBJ2-3; 11 nucleotides match TRBD2. From germline, CDR1 is SEHNR and CDR2 FQNEAQ (reference sequence). This CDR3 comprises 16 residues. V gave up 7 bases and J gave up 6 bases; unmatched junction bases: 12. CDR3 in amino acids: CASIPVGSGGADTQYF. The DNA for the CDR3 is TGTGCCAGCATCCCAGTTGGTAGCGGGGGGGCGGATACGCAGTATTTT. The full variable domain, its missing parts supplied by reference TRBV7-9 and TRBJ2-3, is DTGVSQNPRHKITKRGQNVTFRCDPISEHNRLYWYRQTLGQGPEFLTYFQNEAQLEKSRLLSDRFSAERPKGSFSTLEIQRTEQGDSAMYLCASIPVGSGGADTQYFGPGTRLTVL.

V is TRBV7-2 and J is TRBJ1-5, with 9 bases aligning to TRBD1. The CDR3 has 18 residues. Germline CDR1 reads SGHTA; CDR2 reads FQGNSA. Losses at the gene ends were 5 bases for V and 2 bases for J; bases not matched to a gene: 13. In DNA, the CDR3 is TGTGCCAGCAGCATAACGGGACAGGGTATGCTCGGCAATCAGCCCCAGCATTTT. The encoded protein is CASSITGQGMLGNQPQHF.

The chain has TRBV7-2 and TRBJ2-3, with 12 bases matching TRBD2. There are 16 residues in the CDR3. V was pared by 2 bases and J by 5 bases, with 5 bases of the junction left unmatched. Germline loops: CDR1 SGHTA, CDR2 FQGNSA. CDR3 sequence: CASSLSSGGAGDTQYF. In nucleotides, the CDR3 is TGTGCCAGCAGCTTATCTAGCGGGGGGGCTGGAGATACGCAGTATTTT.

This chain links TRBV2 with TRBJ1-4; TRBD1 matches at 9 bases. CDR3 length: 13 amino acids. The V gene's germline CDR1 is SNHLY and CDR2 FYNNEI. With V trimmed by 4 bases and J by 8 bases, 2 bases remained unmatched. CDR3 bases: TGTGCCAGCAGTGTCGGGACAGGGGAAAAACTGTTTTTT. Translated: CASSVGTGEKLFF. The full variable domain, in which reference TRBV2 and TRBJ1-4 provide the parts outside the CDR3, is EPEVTQTPSHQVTQMGQEVILRCVPISNHLYFYWYRQILGQKVEFLVSFYNNEISEKSEIFDDQFSVERPDGSNFTLKIRSTKLEDSAMYFCASSVGTGEKLFFGSGTQLSVL.

This clone turned up a few times. This sequence joins TRBV18 and TRBJ1-1, with D tentatively TRBD1 (5 bases). CDR1 is KGHSH, CDR2 LQKENI, per germline. This CDR3 has 13 amino acids. The V end lost 2 bases, the J end lost 7 bases, and 11 bases lay between the germline ends. The CDR3 loop is CASSPGQGYEAFF. Here the CDR3 DNA reads TGTGCCAGCTCACCAGGGCAGGGATATGAAGCTTTCTTT. The full variable domain, completed using reference TRBV18 and TRBJ1-1, is NAGVMQNPRHLVRRRGQEARLRCSPMKGHSHVYWYRQLPEEGLKFMVYLQKENIIDESGMPKERFSAEFPKEGPSILRIQQVVRGDSAAYFCASSPGQGYEAFFGQGTRLTVV.

This rearrangement joins TRBV19 to TRBJ1-4, with TRBD1 matching 7 bases. This CDR3 is built from 17 residues. V shed 4 bases and J 8 bases; nucleotides not matched to a gene: 16. CDR1 and CDR2 (germline): LNHDA, SQIVND (reference sequence). DNA of the CDR3: TGTGCCAGTAGTACCCCGCCGGGGAGACAGGGAGGAGAAAAACTGTTTTTT. Encoded protein: CASSTPPGRQGGEKLFF.

The V gene is TRBV11-3, the J gene TRBJ2-2; TRBD2 aligns across 9 bases. V lost 4 bases to trimming and J lost 2 bases; unmatched junction nucleotides: 5. This CDR3 region has 16 residues. Germline assignment: CDR1 SGHNT and CDR2 YENEEA. The CDR3 here is CASSSGSGGNTGELFF. DNA of the CDR3: TGTGCCAGCAGCTCCGGTAGCGGGGGTAACACCGGGGAGCTGTTTTTT.

This clone was picked up a small number of times. V usage is TRBV5-4 and J usage is TRBJ1-2, with TRBD1 identical over 7 bases. The CDR3 length is 13 residues. With V trimmed by 4 bases and J by 5 bases, 5 bases remained unmatched. Germline CDR1 is SGHNT and CDR2 is YYREEE (reference sequence). CDR3 nucleotide sequence: TGTGCCAGCAGCGACAGGGCGTCATATGGCTACACCTTC. Translating it yields CASSDRASYGYTF.

The chain recombines TRBV7-9 with TRBJ1-3; TRBD1 agrees at 7 bases. Germline V CDR1 and CDR2: SEHNR, FQNEAQ (reference sequence). V lost 2 bases and J lost 4; bases outside the gene matches: 11. The CDR3 covers 17 residues. The CDR3 region is CASSLPLATGWGNTIYF. The CDR3 DNA reads as TGTGCCAGCAGCTTACCCCTCGCGACAGGGTGGGGAAACACCATATATTTT.

The rearrangement links TRBV21-1 to TRBJ1-3. TRBV21-1 is a listed pseudogene. CDR3 length: 14 residues. The CDR3 spells CASSMGGIGNTIYF. Written as DNA, the CDR3 is TGTGCCAGCAGCATGGGGGGGATAGGAAACACCATATATTTT.

The V call is TRBV19, the J call TRBJ1-5, with D perhaps TRBD1 (6 bases). Germline CDR1 is LNHDA and CDR2 is SQIVND (reference sequence). V was clipped by 4 bases and J by 2 bases, with 21 bases between them. This CDR3 spans 18 amino acids. The chain's CDR3 is CASSTPKEGGQGNQPQHF. In DNA form, the CDR3 reads TGTGCCAGTAGTACGCCAAAAGAGGGGGGGCAGGGCAATCAGCCCCAGCATTTT. The whole variable domain, remainder taken from reference TRBV19 and TRBJ1-5, is DGGITQSPKYLFRKEGQNVTLSCEQNLNHDAMYWYRQDPGQGLRLIYYSQIVNDFQKGDIAEGYSVSREKKESFPLTVTSAQKNPTAFYLCASSTPKEGGQGNQPQHFGDGTRLSIL.

Here the CDR3 reads CASTSGGPTYNEQFF. CDR3 sequence (DNA): TGTGCCAGTACCTCGGGGGGCCCCACCTACAATGAGCAGTTCTTC. This sequence joins TRBV19 and TRBJ2-1; D perhaps matches TRBD2 (7 bases). This CDR3 has 15 residues. Germline CDR1 reads LNHDA; CDR2 reads SQIVND (reference sequence). The ends were cut back, 7 bases at V and 2 bases at J, with 15 bases in the middle.

This clone appeared a few times. The gene calls are TRBV11-3 and TRBJ2-7; D is uncertain. The germline V gene encodes CDR1 SGHNT and CDR2 YENEEA. V was shortened by 0 bases and J by 0 bases, with 3 bases between the two germline ends. CDR3 length equals 13 residues. CDR3 nucleotide sequence: TGTGCCAGCAGCTTAGACAGCTCCTACGAGCAGTACTTC. This sequence encodes CASSLDSSYEQYF. The full variable domain, with the rest looked up from reference TRBV11-3 and TRBJ2-7, is EAGVVQSPRYKIIEKKQPVAFWCNPISGHNTLYWYLQNLGQGPELLIRYENEEAVDDSQLPKDRFSAERLKGVDSTLKIQPAELGDSAVYLCASSLDSSYEQYFGPGTRLTVT.

V usage is TRBV5-6 and J usage is TRBJ1-1; D not resolved. The V gene lost 0 bases and the J gene lost 4 bases, with 16 bases spanning the gap. This CDR3 comprises 16 residues. Germline loops: CDR1 SGHDT, CDR2 YYEEEE. CDR3 nucleotides: TGTGCCAGCAGCTTGGACCGGTACGAGCCTTCCACTGAAGCTTTCTTT. Translated, it gives CASSLDRYEPSTEAFF.

This clone appeared a single time. V is TRBV19 and J is TRBJ1-2; 10 nucleotides align to TRBD1. Per germline, CDR1 LNHDA and CDR2 SQIVND (reference sequence). The CDR3 covers 14 residues. V lost 5 bases to trimming and J lost 2 bases; unmatched junction nucleotides: 2. The CDR3 sequence: CASSPGQGNYGYTF. As DNA, the CDR3 is TGTGCCAGTAGTCCGGGACAGGGGAACTATGGCTACACCTTC.

V gene TRBV7-9 combines with J gene TRBJ2-5, with 7 bases matching TRBD2. This CDR3 contains 15 residues. CDR1 is SEHNR and CDR2 is FQNEAQ in the germline V gene (reference sequence). Unmatched junction bases numbered 14, after V lost 8 bases and J lost 5 bases. The CDR3 region is CASSTFGEGGETQYF. CDR3 DNA sequence: TGTGCCAGCTCTACGTTTGGCGAGGGAGGGGAGACCCAGTACTTC.

CDR3 sequence: CSASIGLGTDTQYF. The CDR3 nucleotides are TGCAGTGCTAGTATCGGGTTGGGTACAGATACGCAGTATTTT. J is TRBJ2-3 and V is TRBV20-1; D not certain. This CDR3 has 14 amino acids. The V end lost 3 bases, the J end lost 3 bases, and 13 bases lay between the germline ends. Germline assignment: CDR1 DFQATT and CDR2 SNEGSKA (reference sequence).

This clone was counted between two and nine times. The rearrangement joins TRBV6-1 to TRBJ1-6; a weak D match, TRBD1 (5 bases). Germline values: CDR1 MNHNS, CDR2 SASEGT. V shed 0 bases and J shed 9 bases, with 15 bases lying between them. This CDR3 has 16 residues. The CDR3 region is CASSEAGRGSASPLHF. As DNA, the CDR3 is TGTGCCAGCAGTGAAGCGGGGCGGGGAAGTGCTTCACCCCTCCACTTT.

This chain links TRBV27 with TRBJ2-5; D unclear. Germline CDR1 reads MNHEY; CDR2 reads SMNVEV (reference sequence). With 6 bases removed from V and 0 bases from J, the gap between germline ends came to 8 bases. This CDR3 comprises 13 residues. The CDR3, as DNA: TGTGCCAGCAGACTTGCAAACCAAGAGACCCAGTACTTC. Translation gives CASRLANQETQYF.

The rearrangement joins TRBV30 to TRBJ1-6; TRBD1 is a possible D gene (5 bases). The V gene's germline CDR1 is GTSNPN and CDR2 SVGIG (reference sequence). The CDR3 has 15 amino acids. Trimming shortened V by 1 base and J by 6 bases, and 13 bases separated the two germline ends. The DNA of the CDR3 is TGTGCCTGGAGTGCCATGGGACTCCGTAATTCACCCCTCCACTTT. The encoded protein is CAWSAMGLRNSPLHF.